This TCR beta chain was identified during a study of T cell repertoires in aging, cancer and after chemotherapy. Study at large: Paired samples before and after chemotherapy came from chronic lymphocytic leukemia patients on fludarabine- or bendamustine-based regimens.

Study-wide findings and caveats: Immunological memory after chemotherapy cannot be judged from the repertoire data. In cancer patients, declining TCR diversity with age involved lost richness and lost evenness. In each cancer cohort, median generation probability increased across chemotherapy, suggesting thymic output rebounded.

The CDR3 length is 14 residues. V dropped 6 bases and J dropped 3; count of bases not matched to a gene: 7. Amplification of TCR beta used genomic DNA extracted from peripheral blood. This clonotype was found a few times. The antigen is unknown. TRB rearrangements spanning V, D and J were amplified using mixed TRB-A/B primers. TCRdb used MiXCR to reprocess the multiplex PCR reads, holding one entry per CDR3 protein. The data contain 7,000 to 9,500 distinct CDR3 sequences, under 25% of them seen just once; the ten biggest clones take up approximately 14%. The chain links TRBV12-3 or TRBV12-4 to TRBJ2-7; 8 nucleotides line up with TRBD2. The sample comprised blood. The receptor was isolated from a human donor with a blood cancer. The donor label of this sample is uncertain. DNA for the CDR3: TGTGCCAGCAGACCTACTAGCGGTATCTACGAGCAGTACTTC. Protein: CASRPTSGIYEQYF.